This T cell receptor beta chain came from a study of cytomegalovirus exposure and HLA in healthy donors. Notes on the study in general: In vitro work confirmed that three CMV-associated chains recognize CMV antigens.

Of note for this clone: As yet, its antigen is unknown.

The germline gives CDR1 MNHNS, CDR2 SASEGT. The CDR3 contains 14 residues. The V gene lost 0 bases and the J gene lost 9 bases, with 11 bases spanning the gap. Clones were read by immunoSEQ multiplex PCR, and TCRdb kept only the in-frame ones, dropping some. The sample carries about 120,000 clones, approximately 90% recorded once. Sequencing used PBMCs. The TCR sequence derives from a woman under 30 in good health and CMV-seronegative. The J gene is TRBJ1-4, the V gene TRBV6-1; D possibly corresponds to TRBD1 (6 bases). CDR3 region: CASSEAGTTQKLFF. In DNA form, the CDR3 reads TGTGCCAGCAGTGAAGCTGGGACAACGCAAAAACTGTTTTTT.